The sequence of this T cell receptor (beta chain) was determined in a study of a mutant IDH1 vaccine in newly diagnosed glioma. Study-level background: Across weeks 1, 3, 5, 7, 11, 15, 19 and 23, patients received a vaccination each time, eight in all. Overall study findings and caveats: Among patients, approximately 93% showed immune responses induced by the vaccine.

Germline V gene sequence: CDR1 SGHTA, CDR2 FQGNSA. V shed 1 base and J shed 8 bases, with 15 bases lying between them. The CDR3 spans 15 residues. Repertoires were generated with immunoSEQ multiplex PCR, while TCRdb's copy carries only in-frame clones and drops some. The sample carries about 72,000 clones, about 80% recorded once. A word on this clone: Its antigen remains unidentified.

Documented time point: week 23, last vaccination. Every vaccine dose comprised 300 ug of mutant IDH1 20-mer peptide plus topical imiquimod. The gene calls are TRBV7-2 and TRBJ2-1; D gene unclear. The receptor was isolated from a man younger than 35 with glioma. The sequencing used PBMCs, collected from a glioma patient whose treatment included an IDH1 peptide vaccine. The CDR3 bases are TGTGCCAGCAGCTTAGGGATACAAGGGCAGCATGAGCAGTTCTTC. Amino acid sequence: CASSLGIQGQHEQFF.